This T cell receptor beta chain was obtained from a study of response to subunit inactivated influenza vaccine. TCRdb re-derived calls from the RT-PCR reads in MiXCR, one entry per CDR3 protein. The table has about 800,000 distinct CDR3 sequences, 20% to 25% seen once. The CDR3 runs to 15 residues. The V gene lost 4 bases and the J gene lost 5 bases, with 19 bases spanning the gap. Germline V gene sequence: CDR1 SGHRS, CDR2 YFSETQ. This clonotype was detected a few times. This clonotype was obtained from a man in his fifties who received an inactivated influenza vaccine. The sequenced sample was PBMCs from blood, obtained 4 to 6 days after vaccination. This sequence joins TRBV5-1 and TRBJ2-7, with a tentative D call TRBD1 (5 bases). The CDR3 is CASSPRQLLYHEQYF. Written as DNA, the CDR3 is TGCGCCAGCAGCCCCAGACAGTTATTGTACCACGAGCAGTACTTC.